This note documents a single T cell receptor (beta chain) sequence. This sample was included in a study of shared clonotypes between healthy human individuals. Germline-derived CDR1 and CDR2 are MGHDK and SYGVNS. The CDR3 is 14 residues long. V lost 3 bases and J 3 bases, leaving 10 bases between the germline ends. Cells designated naive CD8 were CD45RO-negative and were positively selected for CCR7, with terminally differentiated effector memory CD45RA+ cells excluded. Clones were read by immunoSEQ multiplex PCR, and TCRdb kept only the in-frame ones, dropping some. Here the sample spans some 2 million clones, roughly 95% being singletons.

The genes are TRBV25-1 and TRBJ2-3; a weak D match, TRBD1 (6 bases). Material: naive CD8+ T cells sorted from blood. This clonotype was sampled from a man aged 18 to 35 in good health. DNA of the CDR3: TGTGCCAGCAGTGACCCCGGGACAACAGATACGCAGTATTTT. This encodes CASSDPGTTDTQYF.